This note documents a single T cell receptor (beta chain) sequence. The entry originates in a study of blood T cells in healthy people across ages. V was shortened by 7 bases and J by 9 bases, with 16 bases between the two germline ends. The CDR3 is 13 residues long. Looked up from germline, CDR1 is MNHNY and CDR2 is SVGAGI (reference sequence). Sample-barcoded 5' priming and a J-beta primer mix drove a second PCR of 7 to 11 cycles. A single record per CDR3 protein comes from TCRdb applying MiXCR to the 5' RACE reads. The sample lists over 600,000 distinct CDR3 sequences, less than 60% occurring once.

Sample: blood. This sequence was found in a man older than 75 in good health. The J gene is TRBJ2-1, the V gene TRBV6-6, with D unresolved. The CDR3: CASTQTRGAEQFF. The CDR3 nucleotides are TGTGCCAGCACCCAGACCCGAGGAGCTGAGCAGTTCTTC.